The 25 T cell receptor beta chains below come from one sample, sequenced in a study of CD4 T cells in relation to SARS-CoV-2 and coronaviruses. Unexposed donor CD4+ T cells date from about 2011-2018, before the COVID-19 pandemic. The cells were cultured for 9 to 11 days before CD4+ T cells were isolated. No antigen has been assigned to these receptors. Measured with immunoSEQ multiplex PCR; TCRdb has only the in-frame clones, and not every one. The sample yields 20,000 to 30,000 clones, 76% seen once. Source material: CD4+ T cells from PBMCs, cultured in vitro. These receptors came from a human donor in good health.

CDR3 in DNA: TGTGCCAGCAGCGTAGCGGCCCCGGGCTCTGGGGCCAACGTCCTGACTTTC. Translating it yields CASSVAAPGSGANVLTF. This chain connects TRBV9 to TRBJ2-6, with D uncertain. The CDR3 extends over 17 amino acids. V lost 0 bases and J 0 bases, leaving 10 bases between the germline ends. Germline CDR1 SGDLS, CDR2 YYNGEE.

The V gene is TRBV4-1, the J gene TRBJ2-6, with 10 bases fitting TRBD1. Per the germline V gene, CDR1 is MGHRA and CDR2 is YSYEKL. This CDR3 has 18 residues. With 2 bases clipped from V and 4 bases from J, the junction kept 8 bases outside the gene matches. The CDR3 DNA reads as TGCGCCAGCAGCCAATCGACAGGGGGCGCGGGAGGGGCCAACGTCCTGACTTTC. Translated, it gives CASSQSTGGAGGANVLTF.

In its sample, this clone was seen a few times. V gene TRBV14 combines with J gene TRBJ2-7, with 8 positions matching TRBD1. Germline CDR1 and CDR2: SGHDN and FVKESK. The CDR3 spans 13 residues. The J segment lost 4 bases and the V segment lost 7 bases, leaving 6 bases of the junction unmatched. The CDR3 here is CASNQGAAYEQYF. The CDR3 coding sequence is TGTGCCAGCAACCAGGGGGCTGCGTACGAGCAGTACTTC.

This clone has a handful of counts. The chain links TRBV4-1 to TRBJ2-7; D not certain. Germline assignment: CDR1 MGHRA and CDR2 YSYEKL. V gave up 0 bases and J gave up 4 bases, with 10 bases separating them. The length of the CDR3 is 14 residues. The CDR3 spells CASSQDASLYEQYF. CDR3 sequence (DNA): TGCGCCAGCAGCCAAGACGCATCCCTGTACGAGCAGTACTTC.

This chain joins TRBV6-5 and TRBJ1-4; D ambiguous. Germline values: CDR1 MNHEY, CDR2 SVGAGI. CDR3 size: 14 residues. Trimming removed 6 bases at V and 0 bases at J, with 8 bases between. CDR3 in DNA: TGTGCCAGCAGCTCAGGCGCAACTAATGAAAAACTGTTTTTT. Amino acid sequence: CASSSGATNEKLFF.

The chain combines TRBV7-9 with TRBJ2-5; the match to TRBD1 covers 8 bases. V shed 5 bases and J 2 bases; nucleotides not matched to a gene: 7. The germline V gene encodes CDR1 SEHNR and CDR2 FQNEAQ (reference sequence). The CDR3 is 15 residues long. This chain's CDR3 is CASSPYTGGQETQYF. CDR3 DNA sequence: TGTGCCAGCAGCCCGTACACAGGGGGGCAAGAGACCCAGTACTTC.

The rearrangement links TRBV5-8 to TRBJ2-7; 7 bases map to TRBD1. The V segment lost 3 bases and the J segment 3 bases; nucleotides outside the gene matches: 9. CDR1 and CDR2 (germline): SGHTS, YDEGEE. This CDR3 contains 15 residues. Here the CDR3 DNA reads TGTGCCAGCAGCTCGGACAGGATTCGGAACTACGAGCAGTACTTC. This codes for CASSSDRIRNYEQYF.

The genes are TRBV9 and TRBJ1-1; D is possibly TRBD1 (5 bases). The germline gives CDR1 SGDLS, CDR2 YYNGEE. The CDR3 sequence is 17 residues long. Trimming left V 0 bases short and J 4 bases short, with 19 bases between. CDR3 nucleotide sequence: TGTGCCAGCAGCGTAGGTCCGTTCCAGGCGAGGGGCACTGAAGCTTTCTTT. Translated: CASSVGPFQARGTEAFF.

The rearrangement links TRBV2 to TRBJ2-1; no clear D. This CDR3 comprises 13 residues. CDR1 and CDR2 (germline): SNHLY, FYNNEI. The ends were cut back, 6 bases at V and 0 bases at J, with 6 bases in the middle. CDR3 sequence (DNA): TGTGCCAGCAGGCTATTCTCCTACAATGAGCAGTTCTTC. Residues: CASRLFSYNEQFF.

V usage is TRBV4-2 and J usage is TRBJ1-5, with D perhaps TRBD1 (5 bases). The CDR3 loop spans 16 amino acids. V was cut by 3 bases and J by 1 base, with 13 bases left in between. Germline CDR1 and CDR2: LGHNA and YNFKEQ. CDR3: CASSQGPTESNQPQHF. The DNA for the CDR3 is TGTGCCAGCAGCCAGGGACCTACAGAAAGCAATCAGCCCCAGCATTTT.

The V call is TRBV6-2 or TRBV6-3, the J call TRBJ1-2; D gene unclear. Germline-derived CDR1 and CDR2 are MNHEY and SVGEGT. The V end lost 5 bases, the J end lost 4 bases, and 14 bases lay between the germline ends. This CDR3 has 14 amino acids. This CDR3 is CASSRSPTVYGYTF. DNA for the CDR3: TGTGCCAGCAGTCGTTCCCCGACGGTCTATGGCTACACCTTC.

CDR3 region: CASSQYPLAKNIQYF. As DNA, the CDR3 is TGTGCCAGCAGCCAATATCCTCTAGCCAAAAACATTCAGTACTTC. The chain uses TRBV3-1 (or the pseudogene TRBV3-2) and TRBJ2-4; no definite D call. Germline CDR1 LGHDT, CDR2 YNNKEL (reference sequence). CDR3 size: 15 residues. Trimming pared 2 bases from V and 0 bases from J, leaving 8 bases between.

The chain employs TRBV6-5 and TRBJ2-2; possible D gene TRBD1, 6 bases. Germline assignment: CDR1 MNHEY and CDR2 SVGAGI. Trimming cost V 8 bases and J 4 bases, with 17 bases left between them. The CDR3 spans 15 residues. CDR3 protein: CASRGGIGSTGELFF. The CDR3 DNA sequence: TGTGCCAGCCGAGGGGGAATCGGATCCACCGGGGAGCTGTTTTTT.

The CDR3 DNA reads TGTGCCACCAGTGACCCCGGGACAGGGATTCCAGATACGCAGTATTTT. Protein product: CATSDPGTGIPDTQYF. The rearrangement joins TRBV24-1 to TRBJ2-3; TRBD1 matches 9 bases. The CDR3 covers 16 residues. Trimming at V came to 4 bases and at J to 4 bases, leaving 8 bases not matched to a gene. Germline V gene lookup returns CDR1 KGHDR and CDR2 SFDVKD.

This clone appeared a single time. V gene TRBV6-1 combines with J gene TRBJ1-4; D is unclear. The CDR3 runs 16 residues. Germline-derived CDR1 and CDR2 are MNHNS and SASEGT. Trimming left V 1 base short and J 4 bases short, with 13 bases between. In DNA form, the CDR3 reads TGTGCCAGCAGTGAAGTCCGGGGTTCGGGTAATGAAAAACTGTTTTTT. Translation: CASSEVRGSGNEKLFF.

This clone was found once. The chain carries TRBV20-1 and TRBJ2-7; 11 bases agree with TRBD1. J lost 5 bases, V lost 3 bases, and 6 bases had no gene match. In germline, CDR1 is DFQATT, CDR2 SNEGSKA (reference sequence). The CDR3 runs 14 residues. The CDR3 region is CSASMDRGLDEQYF. The CDR3 bases are TGCAGTGCTAGTATGGACAGGGGGCTGGACGAGCAGTACTTC.

CDR3 DNA sequence: TGTGCCAGCAGCTTTAATTCCGCCCCACGGCAAGAGACCCAGTACTTC. Its translation is CASSFNSAPRQETQYF. The rearrangement links TRBV11-2 to TRBJ2-5; no clear D. V was clipped by 3 bases and J by 2 bases, with 16 bases between them. The length of the CDR3 is 16 residues. Germline V CDR1 and CDR2: SGHAT, FQNNGV. Filled out from reference TRBV11-2 and TRBJ2-5, the complete variable domain reads EAGVAQSPRYKIIEKRQSVAFWCNPISGHATLYWYQQILGQGPKLLIQFQNNGVVDDSQLPKDRFSAERLKGVDSTLKIQPAKLEDSAVYLCASSFNSAPRQETQYFGPGTRLLVL.

The gene calls are TRBV14 and TRBJ1-5; D possibly corresponds to TRBD1 (6 bases). The CDR3 is 17 residues long. With 1 base removed from V and 3 bases from J, the gap between germline ends came to 16 bases. Per the germline V gene, CDR1 is SGHDN and CDR2 is FVKESK. CDR3 DNA: TGTGCCAGCAGCCAAGGCCTCTTGGGGGGCCCCAATCAGCCCCAGCATTTT. Translated, it gives CASSQGLLGGPNQPQHF.

The V and J genes are TRBV7-9 and TRBJ2-3; maybe TRBD2 (5 bases). V lost 8 bases to trimming and J lost 2 bases, with 14 bases between them. The CDR3 is 14 amino acids. Germline CDR1 SEHNR, CDR2 FQNEAQ (reference sequence). As DNA, the CDR3 is TGTGCCAGCGGCGGACTTCTCTTCACAGATACGCAGTATTTT. It is translated as CASGGLLFTDTQYF. Full variable domain (rest looked up from reference TRBV7-9 and TRBJ2-3): DTGVSQNPRHKITKRGQNVTFRCDPISEHNRLYWYRQTLGQGPEFLTYFQNEAQLEKSRLLSDRFSAERPKGSFSTLEIQRTEQGDSAMYLCASGGLLFTDTQYFGPGTRLTVL.

V usage is TRBV10-3 and J usage is TRBJ1-1; TRBD1 matches 8 bases. The germline gives CDR1 ENHRY, CDR2 SYGVKD. This CDR3 contains 13 residues. J gave up 6 bases and V 6 bases, and 6 bases lay outside the gene matches. CDR3 region: CAISRQGSPEAFF. CDR3 sequence (DNA): TGTGCCATCAGCAGACAGGGGAGCCCTGAAGCTTTCTTT.

V and J are TRBV5-6 and TRBJ2-7; D may correspond to TRBD1 or TRBD2 (5 bases each). Germline-derived CDR1 and CDR2 are SGHDT and YYEEEE. This CDR3 is 13 amino acids long. Trimming shortened V by 4 bases and J by 7 bases, and 15 bases separated the two germline ends. The DNA for the CDR3 is TGTGCCAGCAGCCGTCGTCGGGACCGTGAGCAGTACTTC. It specifies CASSRRRDREQYF.

The chain uses TRBV19 and TRBJ1-1, with D unclear. V lost 5 bases and J lost 10, with 17 bases in between. CDR1 and CDR2 (germline): LNHDA, SQIVND (reference sequence). CDR3 length: 13 amino acids. The CDR3 bases are TGTGCCAGTAGTGGGTCGTTTGGTTTAGGAGCTTTCTTT. Translating it yields CASSGSFGLGAFF.

The chain employs TRBV6-1 and TRBJ1-5, with D unclear. This CDR3 region has 13 residues. Trimming removed 0 bases from V and 10 bases from J, with 10 bases in between. Germline CDR1 is MNHNS and CDR2 is SASEGT. The CDR3 nucleotides read TGTGCCAGCAGTGAAGCTTGGGCCAGTCCCCAGCATTTT. Its translation is CASSEAWASPQHF.

This chain connects TRBV19 to TRBJ2-1; 9 bases are shared with TRBD1. Germline-derived CDR1 and CDR2 are LNHDA and SQIVND (reference sequence). V shed 10 bases, J shed 2 bases, and the junction held 6 bases outside the gene matches. The CDR3 totals 14 residues. The DNA for the CDR3 is TGTGCCACAAGCGACAGGGGGGCCTACAATGAGCAGTTCTTC. Amino acids: CATSDRGAYNEQFF.

The chain couples TRBV7-3 to TRBJ2-1; tentatively, D is TRBD1 (6 bases). Deletions cut 3 bases from V and 2 bases from J, with 11 bases between. The CDR3 spans 15 residues. Germline values: CDR1 SGHTA, CDR2 FQGTGA. CDR3: CASSLDRGTYNEQFF. Written as DNA, the CDR3 is TGTGCCAGCAGCTTGGACAGAGGGACCTACAATGAGCAGTTCTTC.